This is a list of T cell receptor beta chains from one sample in a study of shared clonotypes between healthy human individuals. Assay used: immunoSEQ multiplex PCR; TCRdb lists only in-frame clones, some missing. Of a few hundred thousand clones listed, 95% to 98% are singletons. Sequencing was performed on naive CD4+ T cells sorted from blood. The receptor set was obtained from a woman in her 30s in good health. The CDR3 runs from the conserved cysteine through the conserved F or W. A D gene is named only where the DNA matches it firmly. A row's size may be missing; if present it is once, few, many or a size class.

j_call | d_call | clone_size | v_call | cdr3_nt | cdr3_aa
TRBJ1-5 | . | once | TRBV5-1 | TGCGCCAGCAGCTTGGAACCTAGGGGTCCCCAGCATTTT | CASSLEPRGPQHF
TRBJ1-1 | TRBD1 | . | TRBV2 | TGTGCCAGCAGTCTGACAGGGGGAAACACTGAAGCTTTCTTT | CASSLTGGNTEAFF
TRBJ2-7 | TRBD1 | . | TRBV28 | TGTGCCAGCACCGACAGGGGGACTTACGAGCAGTACTTC | CASTDRGTYEQYF
TRBJ2-7 | . | few | TRBV19 | TGTGCCAGTAGTCCCAACTGGTCCTACGAGCAGTACTTC | CASSPNWSYEQYF
TRBJ2-2 | . | . | TRBV7-7 | TGTGCCAGCAGCTTAGTTGGTGGCACCGGGGAGCTGTTTTTT | CASSLVGGTGELFF
TRBJ2-7 | . | . | TRBV19 | TGTGCCAGTAGTATAGGGAAGGGACTGAGCTACGAGCAGTACTTC | CASSIGKGLSYEQYF
TRBJ1-3 | . | . | TRBV11-2 | TGTGCCAGCAGCCGTGAATGGATAGGAAACACCATATATTTT | CASSREWIGNTIYF
TRBJ2-7 | TRBD2 | . | TRBV4-1 | TGCGCCAGCAGCCAGTCCCCGAGACTAGCGGGAGGGCCTGGGGAGCAGTACTTC | CASSQSPRLAGGPGEQYF
TRBJ2-7 | . | once | TRBV28 | TGTGCCAGCAGTTTACTATTAAACTACGAGCAGTACTTC | CASSLLLNYEQYF
TRBJ2-2 | TRBD2 | . | TRBV28 | TGTGCCAGCAGACTAGCGGGAAGCACCGGGGAGCTGTTTTTT | CASRLAGSTGELFF
TRBJ2-7 | . | . | TRBV7-2 | TGTGCCAGCAGCTTTAGTAGCTACGAGCAGTACTTC | CASSFSSYEQYF
TRBJ1-2 | . | . | TRBV2 | TGTGCCAGCAGTGCGGACAGTCCCTATGGCTACACCTTC | CASSADSPYGYTF
TRBJ2-7 | . | . | TRBV19 | TGTGCCAGTAGTATGTTCGGGAGCTACGAGCAGTACTTC | CASSMFGSYEQYF
TRBJ2-5 | TRBD1 | . | TRBV5-1 | TGCGCCAGCAGCTTGCTGGGACAGCGGGAGACCCAGTACTTC | CASSLLGQRETQYF
TRBJ2-7 | TRBD2 | . | TRBV10-3 | TGTGCCACCCGGACTAGCGGGAGGGCCTACGAGCAGTACTTC | CATRTSGRAYEQYF
TRBJ2-7 | . | . | TRBV30 | TGTGCCTGGAGCATCCAGTCCTACGAGCAGTACTTC | CAWSIQSYEQYF
TRBJ1-2 | . | . | TRBV5-1 | TGCGCCAGCAGCTTGGCCGTGAGGGATCGTGGCTACACCTTC | CASSLAVRDRGYTF
TRBJ2-3 | TRBD1 | . | TRBV28 | TGTGCCAGCAGTTTGAGGCAGGGGGCCGCAGATACGCAGTATTTT | CASSLRQGAADTQYF
TRBJ1-2 | . | . | TRBV9 | TGTGCCAGCAGCCCATCAGGTTCTAACTATGGCTACACCTTC | CASSPSGSNYGYTF
TRBJ1-1 | . | . | TRBV28 | TGTGCCAGCAGTTTGAGTGAGGGAACTGAAGCTTTCTTT | CASSLSEGTEAFF
TRBJ1-1 | . | . | TRBV10-3 | TGTGCCATCAGTGAGTCCGGGAGGACGAACACTGAAGCTTTCTTT | CAISESGRTNTEAFF
TRBJ2-2 | . | . | TRBV19 | TGTGCCAGTAGTACTGACTACCTTGTGACCGGGGAGCTGTTTTTT | CASSTDYLVTGELFF
TRBJ2-5 | . | . | TRBV28 | TGTGCCAGCGCCCAGGGAGTTGCGGAGACCCAGTACTTC | CASAQGVAETQYF
TRBJ1-1 | TRBD1 | . | TRBV6-1 | TGTGCCAGCAGTGGGGGACAGGGGCCGGGGAACACTGAAGCTTTCTTT | CASSGGQGPGNTEAFF
TRBJ2-7 | TRBD1 | . | TRBV27 | TGTGCCAGCAGTCCCCGACAGGGGGGCTCCTACGAGCAGTACTTC | CASSPRQGGSYEQYF
TRBJ1-5 | . | . | TRBV6-5 | TGTGCCAGCAGTTACAGGAGTGGGGAGCCCCAGCATTTT | CASSYRSGEPQHF
TRBJ2-1 | . | . | TRBV10-3 | TGTGCCATCAGTGAGTCGAATGGAAGCAATGAGCAGTTCTTC | CAISESNGSNEQFF
TRBJ2-7 | TRBD1 | . | TRBV7-2 | TGTGCCAGCAGCTTATCTTCGGGACAGGGGTACGAGCAGTACTTC | CASSLSSGQGYEQYF
TRBJ2-1 | . | . | TRBV7-9 | TGTGCCAGCAGCTCCCAGGGGTACGGTAGTAATGAGCAGTTCTTC | CASSSQGYGSNEQFF